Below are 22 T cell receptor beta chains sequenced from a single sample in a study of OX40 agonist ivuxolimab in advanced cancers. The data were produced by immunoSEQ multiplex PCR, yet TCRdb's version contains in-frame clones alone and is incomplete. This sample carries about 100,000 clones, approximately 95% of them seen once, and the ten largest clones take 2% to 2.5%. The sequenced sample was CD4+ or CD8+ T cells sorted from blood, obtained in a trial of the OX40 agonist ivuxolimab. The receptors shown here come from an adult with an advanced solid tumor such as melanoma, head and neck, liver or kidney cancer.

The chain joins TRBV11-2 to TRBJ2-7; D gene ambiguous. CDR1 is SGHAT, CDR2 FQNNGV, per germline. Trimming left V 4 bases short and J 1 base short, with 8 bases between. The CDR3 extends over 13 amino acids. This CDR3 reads CASSSLYSYEQYF. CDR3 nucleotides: TGTGCCAGCAGCTCCCTATATTCCTACGAGCAGTACTTC. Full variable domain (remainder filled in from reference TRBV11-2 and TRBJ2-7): EAGVAQSPRYKIIEKRQSVAFWCNPISGHATLYWYQQILGQGPKLLIQFQNNGVVDDSQLPKDRFSAERLKGVDSTLKIQPAKLEDSAVYLCASSSLYSYEQYFGPGTRLTVT.

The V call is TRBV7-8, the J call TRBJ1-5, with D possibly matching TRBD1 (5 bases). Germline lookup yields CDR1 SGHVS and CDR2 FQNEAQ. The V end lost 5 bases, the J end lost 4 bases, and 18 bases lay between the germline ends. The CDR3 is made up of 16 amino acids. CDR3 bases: TGTGCCAGCAGCCCCTTAATGGGGACGGGGAATCAGCCCCAGCATTTT. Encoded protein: CASSPLMGTGNQPQHF.

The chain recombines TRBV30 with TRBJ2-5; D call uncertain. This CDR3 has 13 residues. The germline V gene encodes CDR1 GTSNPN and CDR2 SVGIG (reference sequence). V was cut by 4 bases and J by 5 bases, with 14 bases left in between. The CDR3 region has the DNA TGTGCCTGGAATGAAGTGGGTTTGGAGACCCAGTACTTC. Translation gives CAWNEVGLETQYF.

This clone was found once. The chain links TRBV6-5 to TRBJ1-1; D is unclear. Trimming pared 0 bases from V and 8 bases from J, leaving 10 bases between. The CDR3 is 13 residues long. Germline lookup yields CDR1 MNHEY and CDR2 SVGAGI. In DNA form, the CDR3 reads TGTGCCAGCAGTTACTCCCTGCAAAGAGAAGCTTTCTTT. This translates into CASSYSLQREAFF.

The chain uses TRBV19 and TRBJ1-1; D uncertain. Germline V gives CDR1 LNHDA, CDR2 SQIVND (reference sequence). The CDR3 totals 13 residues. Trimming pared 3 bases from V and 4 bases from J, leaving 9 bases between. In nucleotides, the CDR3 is TGTGCCAGTAGTATCGAGGGAGGCACTGAAGCTTTCTTT. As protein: CASSIEGGTEAFF.

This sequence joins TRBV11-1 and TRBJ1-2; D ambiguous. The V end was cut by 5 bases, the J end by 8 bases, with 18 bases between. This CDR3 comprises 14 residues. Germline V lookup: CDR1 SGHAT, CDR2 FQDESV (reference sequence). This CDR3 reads CASSLNRPDFGYTF. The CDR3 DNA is TGTGCCAGCAGCCTTAACCGGCCCGACTTCGGCTACACCTTC.

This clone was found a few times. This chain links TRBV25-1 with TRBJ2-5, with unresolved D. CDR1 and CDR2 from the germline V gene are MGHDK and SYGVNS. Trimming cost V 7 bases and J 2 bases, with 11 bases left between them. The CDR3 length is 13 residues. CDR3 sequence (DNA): TGTGCCAGCACCTCCCTAGGGCAAGAGACCCAGTACTTC. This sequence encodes CASTSLGQETQYF. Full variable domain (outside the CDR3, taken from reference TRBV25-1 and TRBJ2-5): EADIYQTPRYLVIGTGKKITLECSQTMGHDKMYWYQQDPGMELHLIHYSYGVNSTEKGDLSSESTVSRIRTEHFPLTLESARPSHTSQYLCASTSLGQETQYFGPGTRLLVL.

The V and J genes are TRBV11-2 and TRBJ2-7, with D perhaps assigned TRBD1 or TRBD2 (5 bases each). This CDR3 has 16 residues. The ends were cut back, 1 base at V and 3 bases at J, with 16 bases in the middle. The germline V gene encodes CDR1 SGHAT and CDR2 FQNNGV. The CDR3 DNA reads TGTGCCAGCAGCTTAGGAGGGGTATGGCAGGGCTACGAGCAGTACTTC. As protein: CASSLGGVWQGYEQYF.

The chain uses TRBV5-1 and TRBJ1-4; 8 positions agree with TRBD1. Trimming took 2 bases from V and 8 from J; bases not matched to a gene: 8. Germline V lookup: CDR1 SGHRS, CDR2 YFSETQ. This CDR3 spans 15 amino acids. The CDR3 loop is CASSFRGQADEKLFF. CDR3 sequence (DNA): TGCGCCAGCAGCTTCCGGGGACAGGCGGACGAAAAACTGTTTTTT.

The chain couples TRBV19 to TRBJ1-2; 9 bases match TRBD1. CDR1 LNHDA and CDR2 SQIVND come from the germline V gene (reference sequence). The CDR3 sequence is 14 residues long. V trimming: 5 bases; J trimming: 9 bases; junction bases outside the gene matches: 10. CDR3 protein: CASSLGTGWERYTF. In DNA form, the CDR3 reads TGTGCCAGTAGTCTAGGGACAGGGTGGGAACGCTACACCTTC.

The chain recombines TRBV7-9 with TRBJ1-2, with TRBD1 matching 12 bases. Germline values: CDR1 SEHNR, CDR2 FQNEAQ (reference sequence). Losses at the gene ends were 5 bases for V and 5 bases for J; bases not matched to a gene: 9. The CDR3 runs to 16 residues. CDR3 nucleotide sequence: TGTGCCAGCAGCCCCCGGGACAGGGGGCTCGGGTATGGCTACACCTTC. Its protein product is CASSPRDRGLGYGYTF.

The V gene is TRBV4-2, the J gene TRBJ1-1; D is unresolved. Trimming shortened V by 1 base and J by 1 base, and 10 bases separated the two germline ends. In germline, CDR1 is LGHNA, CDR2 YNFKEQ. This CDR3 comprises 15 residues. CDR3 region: CASSQVTEGNTEAFF. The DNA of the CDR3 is TGTGCCAGCAGCCAAGTTACAGAAGGGAACACTGAAGCTTTCTTT.

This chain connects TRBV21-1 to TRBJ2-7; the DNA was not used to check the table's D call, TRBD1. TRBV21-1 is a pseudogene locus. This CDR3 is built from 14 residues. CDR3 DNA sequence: TGTGCCAGCAGCAAAGTAGACAGGGTGTACGAGCAGTACTTC. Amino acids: CASSKVDRVYEQYF.

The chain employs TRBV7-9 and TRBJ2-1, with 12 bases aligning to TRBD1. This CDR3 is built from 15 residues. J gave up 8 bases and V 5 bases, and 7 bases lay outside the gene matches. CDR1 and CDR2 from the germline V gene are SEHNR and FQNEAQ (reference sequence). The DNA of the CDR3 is TGTGCCAGCAGCAAACCGGGACAGGGGGCGTATGAGCAGTTCTTC. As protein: CASSKPGQGAYEQFF.

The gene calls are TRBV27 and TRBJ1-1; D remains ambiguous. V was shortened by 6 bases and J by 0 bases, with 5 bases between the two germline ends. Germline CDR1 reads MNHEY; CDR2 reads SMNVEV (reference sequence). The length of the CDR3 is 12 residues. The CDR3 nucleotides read TGTGCCAGCAGGGATATGAACACTGAAGCTTTCTTT. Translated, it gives CASRDMNTEAFF.

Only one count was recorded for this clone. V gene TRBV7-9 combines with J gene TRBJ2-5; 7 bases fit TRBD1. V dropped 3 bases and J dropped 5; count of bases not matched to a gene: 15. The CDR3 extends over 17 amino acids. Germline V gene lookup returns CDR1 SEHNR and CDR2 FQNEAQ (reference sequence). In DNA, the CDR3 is TGTGCCAGCAGCTTTAGACAGGACTCAGGGGGATTGGAGACCCAGTACTTC. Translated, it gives CASSFRQDSGGLETQYF.

CDR3 sequence reads: CASSLDRNYEQYF. In DNA, the CDR3 is TGTGCCAGCAGCTTAGATCGGAACTACGAGCAGTACTTC. The chain has TRBV7-2 and TRBJ2-7; D unresolved. Trimming removed 1 base at V and 3 bases at J, with 7 bases between. Germline V lookup: CDR1 SGHTA, CDR2 FQGNSA. The CDR3 spans 13 residues.

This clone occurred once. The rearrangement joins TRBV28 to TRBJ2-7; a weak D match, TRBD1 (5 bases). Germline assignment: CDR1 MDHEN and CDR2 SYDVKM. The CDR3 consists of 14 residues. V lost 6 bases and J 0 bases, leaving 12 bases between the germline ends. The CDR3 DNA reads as TGTGCCAGCAGCCCCGACAGCAACTCCTACGAGCAGTACTTC. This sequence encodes CASSPDSNSYEQYF.

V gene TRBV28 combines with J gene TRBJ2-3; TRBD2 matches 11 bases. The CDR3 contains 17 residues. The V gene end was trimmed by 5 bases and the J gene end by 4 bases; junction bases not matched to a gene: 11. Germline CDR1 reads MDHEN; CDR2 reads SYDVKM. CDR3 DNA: TGTGCCAGCAGTGCATTACTAGCGGGAGCCGGTTCAGATACGCAGTATTTT. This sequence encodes CASSALLAGAGSDTQYF.

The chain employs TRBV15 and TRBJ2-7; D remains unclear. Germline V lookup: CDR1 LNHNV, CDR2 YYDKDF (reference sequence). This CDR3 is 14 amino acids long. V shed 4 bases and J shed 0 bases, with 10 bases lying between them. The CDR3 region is CATSKDGPSYEQYF. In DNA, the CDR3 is TGTGCCACCAGCAAGGACGGCCCCTCCTACGAGCAGTACTTC.

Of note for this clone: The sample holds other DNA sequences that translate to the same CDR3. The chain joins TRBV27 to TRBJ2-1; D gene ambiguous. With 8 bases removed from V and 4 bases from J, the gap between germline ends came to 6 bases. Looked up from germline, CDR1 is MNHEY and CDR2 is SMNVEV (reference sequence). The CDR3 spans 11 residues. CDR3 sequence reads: CASGSYNEQFF. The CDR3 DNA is TGTGCCAGCGGTTCGTACAATGAGCAGTTCTTC.

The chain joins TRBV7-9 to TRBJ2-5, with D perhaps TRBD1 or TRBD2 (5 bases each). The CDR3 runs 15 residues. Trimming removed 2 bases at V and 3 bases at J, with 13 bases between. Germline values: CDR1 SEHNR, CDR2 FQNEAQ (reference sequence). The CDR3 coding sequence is TGTGCCAGCAGCTTATCGTTGGGGGTAGAAGAGACCCAGTACTTC. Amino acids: CASSLSLGVEETQYF.